This entry lists 32 T cell receptor beta chains sequenced from one sample in a study of beta chain features in type 1 diabetes. Of the isolated RNA, all was reverse transcribed, and so the sequenced material was expressed TCRB transcripts. Assay used: immunoSEQ multiplex PCR; TCRdb lists only in-frame clones, some missing. The table has 200,000 to 250,000 clones, about 71% seen once. The sequenced material came from naive CD4+ T cells from blood. The receptors here all came from a young man in good health.

The chain links TRBV30 to TRBJ2-5; no clear D. V was clipped by 0 bases and J by 6 bases, with 8 bases between them. This CDR3 is built from 12 residues. Germline V gives CDR1 GTSNPN, CDR2 SVGIG (reference sequence). Written as DNA, the CDR3 is TGTGCCTGGAGTGTGGCTGTTCAGACCCAGTACTTC. Residues: CAWSVAVQTQYF.

The rearrangement links TRBV23-1 to TRBJ1-5; D is uncertain. TRBV23-1 is recorded as an ORF, its role being uncertain. CDR3 length: 14 residues. V lost 5 bases, J lost 2 bases, and 10 bases lay in between. CDR3 in amino acids: CASSRRAGNQPQHF. CDR3 sequence (DNA): TGCGCCAGCAGTAGGAGGGCGGGCAATCAGCCCCAGCATTTT.

On this clone: Additional DNA sequences in this sample encode the identical CDR3. The chain employs TRBV30 and TRBJ2-2; D gene ambiguous. V was trimmed by 3 bases and J by 2 bases, leaving 7 bases between them. The V gene's germline CDR1 is GTSNPN and CDR2 SVGIG (reference sequence). The CDR3 has 13 amino acids. DNA of the CDR3: TGTGCCTGGAGGGCCTCTAACACCGGGGAGCTGTTTTTT. It yields the protein CAWRASNTGELFF.

The V gene is TRBV4-2, the J gene TRBJ2-3; D not certain. V dropped 10 bases and J dropped 6 bases, with 14 bases sitting between them. This CDR3 has 12 residues. Germline CDR1 LGHNA, CDR2 YNFKEQ. In nucleotides, the CDR3 is TGTGCCAACGCCCGGACGGTGGATACGCAGTATTTT. Translated, it gives CANARTVDTQYF.

The CDR3 sequence is CAWSAGHLLNTEAFF. CDR3 in DNA: TGTGCCTGGAGTGCGGGACACTTACTGAACACTGAAGCTTTCTTT. This chain uses TRBV30 with TRBJ1-1, with D possibly TRBD1 on 6 matching bases. Germline CDR1 reads GTSNPN; CDR2 reads SVGIG (reference sequence). The germline V and J ends were trimmed by 1 base and 0 bases, with 12 bases remaining between them. CDR3 length equals 15 residues.

This clone was seen only a few times. The chain carries TRBV7-2 and TRBJ1-4; D unclear. CDR3 length: 13 amino acids. Germline assignment: CDR1 SGHTA and CDR2 FQGNSA. V was shortened by 5 bases and J by 8 bases, with 12 bases between the two germline ends. CDR3 nucleotide sequence: TGTGCCAGCAGCACAGCGTACGGCGAAAAACTGTTTTTT. Its translation is CASSTAYGEKLFF.

This rearrangement joins TRBV7-2 to TRBJ2-1, with D hard to call. Germline-derived CDR1 and CDR2 are SGHTA and FQGNSA. The CDR3 is 11 amino acids. V dropped 6 bases and J dropped 8 bases, with 8 bases sitting between them. The CDR3 loop reads CASSFTYEQFF. The CDR3 nucleotides are TGTGCCAGCAGTTTTACGTATGAGCAGTTCTTC.

This clone was counted only a few times. The chain is built from TRBV9 and TRBJ1-5; D is undetermined. Per germline, CDR1 SGDLS and CDR2 YYNGEE. The CDR3 has 15 residues. Trimming took 2 bases from V and 5 from J, leaving 14 bases between them. The CDR3 sequence is CASSVSGDRDQPQHF. The CDR3 DNA is TGTGCCAGCAGCGTTTCCGGAGACCGGGATCAGCCCCAGCATTTT.

For this clone: Distinct nucleotide sequences in the sample also encode this CDR3. This chain joins TRBV25-1 and TRBJ1-2; D uncertain. Germline V lookup: CDR1 MGHDK, CDR2 SYGVNS. The CDR3 consists of 12 residues. V gave up 6 bases and J gave up 5 bases, with 10 bases separating them. This CDR3 is CASSEQPYGYTF. The CDR3 DNA sequence: TGTGCCAGCAGCGAACAGCCGTATGGCTACACCTTC.

The gene calls are TRBV30 and TRBJ1-6; D uncertain. Germline V gene sequence: CDR1 GTSNPN, CDR2 SVGIG (reference sequence). The ends were cut back, 4 bases at V and 8 bases at J, with 15 bases in the middle. The length of the CDR3 is 14 residues. In nucleotides, the CDR3 is TGTGCCTGGAAAAGTCACCGGGAATATTCACCCCTCCACTTT. Translated, it gives CAWKSHREYSPLHF. The whole variable domain, remainder taken from reference TRBV30 and TRBJ1-6, is SQTIHQWPATLVQPVGSPLSLECTVEGTSNPNLYWYRQAAGRGLQLLFYSVGIGQISSEVPQNLSASRPQDRQFILSSKKLLLSDSGFYLCAWKSHREYSPLHFGNGTRLTVT.

The chain employs TRBV29-1 and TRBJ2-5; D may be TRBD2 (5 bases). Germline lookup yields CDR1 SQVTM and CDR2 ANQGSEA. The CDR3 covers 14 residues. V was shortened by 4 bases and J by 5 bases, with 17 bases between the two germline ends. CDR3 sequence: CSVGGQELGETQYF. CDR3 bases: TGCAGCGTTGGAGGGCAGGAATTGGGGGAGACCCAGTACTTC.

This chain connects TRBV5-1 to TRBJ1-4; the D gene is possibly TRBD1 (5 bases). Trimming stripped 5 bases from V and 2 bases from J, with 10 bases between. This CDR3 has 14 amino acids. Germline V lookup: CDR1 SGHRS, CDR2 YFSETQ. Written as DNA, the CDR3 is TGCGCCAGCAGACAGGAGGGGACTAATGAAAAACTGTTTTTT. Translating gives CASRQEGTNEKLFF. Drawing the rest from reference TRBV5-1 and TRBJ1-4, the complete variable domain is KAGVTQTPRYLIKTRGQQVTLSCSPISGHRSVSWYQQTPGQGLQFLFEYFSETQRNKGNFPGRFSGRQFSNSRSEMNVSTLELGDSALYLCASRQEGTNEKLFFGSGTQLSVL.

This chain uses TRBV4-3 with TRBJ2-1, with TRBD2 matching 9 bases. This CDR3 is built from 15 residues. V lost 4 bases to trimming and J lost 4 bases; unmatched junction nucleotides: 5. Germline V gives CDR1 LGHNA, CDR2 YSLEER. CDR3 protein: CASSRAGGPYNEQFF. DNA for the CDR3: TGCGCCAGCAGCCGGGCGGGAGGGCCGTACAATGAGCAGTTCTTC.

The rearrangement links TRBV7-2 to TRBJ1-6; D gene ambiguous. The germline V gene has CDR1 SGHTA and CDR2 FQGNSA. The ends were cut back, 5 bases at V and 9 bases at J, with 11 bases in the middle. The CDR3 loop spans 13 amino acids. The CDR3 bases are TGTGCCAGCAGCCCCGCGGAGGGTTCACCCCTCCACTTT. Translating gives CASSPAEGSPLHF.

The chain recombines TRBV29-1 with TRBJ2-7; 7 bases line up with TRBD1. V lost 6 bases and J lost 7; bases outside the gene matches: 6. The length of the CDR3 is 11 residues. From germline, CDR1 is SQVTM and CDR2 ANQGSEA. The CDR3 DNA reads as TGCAGCGTGGCAGGGGGAGTTGAGCAGTACTTC. Translating it yields CSVAGGVEQYF.

In this sample, this clone turned up a few times. V and J are TRBV27 and TRBJ2-7, with D maybe TRBD2 (5 bases). CDR3 size: 12 residues. CDR1 MNHEY and CDR2 SMNVEV come from the germline V gene (reference sequence). With 5 bases removed from V and 6 bases from J, the gap between germline ends came to 11 bases. CDR3 amino acids: CASSPIGGEQYF. The CDR3 DNA sequence: TGTGCCAGCAGTCCCATAGGAGGCGAGCAGTACTTC.

The rearrangement uses TRBV18 and TRBJ1-5; 7 bases fit TRBD1. This CDR3 has 14 amino acids. Looked up from germline, CDR1 is KGHSH and CDR2 is LQKENI. With V trimmed by 6 bases and J by 9 bases, 11 bases remained unmatched. CDR3 coding DNA: TGTGCCAGCTCCCCGCCTGACAGGGAAGGGCCCCAGCATTTT. This gives the protein CASSPPDREGPQHF. Variable domain in full (rest from reference TRBV18 and TRBJ1-5): NAGVMQNPRHLVRRRGQEARLRCSPMKGHSHVYWYRQLPEEGLKFMVYLQKENIIDESGMPKERFSAEFPKEGPSILRIQQVVRGDSAAYFCASSPPDREGPQHFGDGTRLSIL.

The V gene is TRBV9, the J gene TRBJ2-7; 12 bases map to TRBD2. The germline V gene has CDR1 SGDLS and CDR2 YYNGEE. This CDR3 has 15 residues. The ends lost 5 bases at V and 4 bases at J; junction bases unmatched: 7. DNA of the CDR3: TGTGCCAGCAGTTTAGGACTAGCGGGAAGGTACGAGCAGTACTTC. As protein: CASSLGLAGRYEQYF.

CDR3 sequence reads: CASSLDPGLAGWNEQFF. CDR3 nucleotides: TGTGCCAGCAGCTTGGACCCGGGACTAGCGGGTTGGAATGAGCAGTTCTTC. The genes are TRBV5-4 and TRBJ2-1; 12 nucleotides agree with TRBD2. Per germline, CDR1 SGHNT and CDR2 YYREEE (reference sequence). With V trimmed by 0 bases and J by 7 bases, 8 bases remained unmatched. This CDR3 is 17 amino acids long.

This clone was picked up a small number of times. The chain recombines TRBV5-4 with TRBJ2-6; D gene ambiguous. Germline V gene sequence: CDR1 SGHNT, CDR2 YYREEE (reference sequence). The CDR3 runs 13 residues. V was clipped by 10 bases and J by 0 bases, with 8 bases between them. CDR3 amino acids: CASCSSGANVLTF. The DNA for the CDR3 is TGTGCCTCCTGTAGCTCTGGGGCCAACGTCCTGACTTTC.

This clone was counted a few times. V and J are TRBV2 and TRBJ2-2, with 7 positions matching TRBD2. The CDR3 contains 13 residues. After removal of 8 bases from V and 1 base from J, the junction contained 1 base not matched to a gene. Germline V CDR1 and CDR2: SNHLY, FYNNEI. CDR3 coding DNA: TGTGCCAGCGGGAGGGAGAACACCGGGGAGCTGTTTTTT. Translating gives CASGRENTGELFF.

To note about this clone: Distinct nucleotide sequences in the sample also encode this CDR3. This chain connects TRBV29-1 to TRBJ2-7; 8 bases map to TRBD1. V lost 2 bases and J lost 4; bases outside the gene matches: 1. Per germline, CDR1 SQVTM and CDR2 ANQGSEA. CDR3 size: 12 residues. The CDR3 region has the DNA TGCAGCGTTGAACAGGGGGCTTACGAGCAGTACTTC. Translation gives CSVEQGAYEQYF.

This clone appeared a few times. The chain combines TRBV6-6 with TRBJ2-3, with D perhaps matching TRBD1 (6 bases). The CDR3 length is 15 residues. The germline V gene encodes CDR1 MNHNY and CDR2 SVGAGI (reference sequence). With 6 bases removed from V and 0 bases from J, the gap between germline ends came to 13 bases. Written as DNA, the CDR3 is TGTGCCAGCAGCCCGCCGGGACAAAGCACAGATACGCAGTATTTT. It translates to CASSPPGQSTDTQYF.

For this clone: Other DNA variants within this sample encode the same CDR3. J is TRBJ1-5 and V is TRBV30; D remains ambiguous. Trimming shortened V by 2 bases and J by 4 bases, and 9 bases separated the two germline ends. The CDR3 runs to 13 residues. In germline, CDR1 is GTSNPN, CDR2 SVGIG (reference sequence). The CDR3: CAWSQDGNQPQHF. The CDR3 region has the DNA TGTGCCTGGAGTCAGGACGGAAATCAGCCCCAGCATTTT.

This clone was recorded a few times. The chain couples TRBV27 to TRBJ1-2; 10 nucleotides agree with TRBD1. V gave up 6 bases and J gave up 4 bases; unmatched junction bases: 8. The CDR3 has 15 residues. Per germline, CDR1 MNHEY and CDR2 SMNVEV (reference sequence). The CDR3: CASSPWTGGVYGYTF. CDR3 bases: TGTGCCAGCAGCCCCTGGACAGGGGGTGTCTATGGCTACACCTTC.

The chain uses TRBV5-1 and TRBJ2-3; no firm D call. V lost 4 bases and J lost 0, with 9 bases in between. The CDR3 is 14 amino acids. The germline V gene encodes CDR1 SGHRS and CDR2 YFSETQ. The CDR3 bases are TGCGCCAGCAGCATCTCCACTAGCACAGATACGCAGTATTTT. Protein sequence: CASSISTSTDTQYF.

CDR3 amino acids: CASSRSAGTSYEQYF. DNA of the CDR3: TGCGCCAGCAGCCGAAGCGCCGGGACAAGCTACGAGCAGTACTTC. This chain connects TRBV4-1 to TRBJ2-7; D is possibly TRBD1 (6 bases). The CDR3 runs to 15 residues. The germline V and J ends were trimmed by 4 bases and 3 bases, with 16 bases remaining between them. Germline V lookup: CDR1 MGHRA, CDR2 YSYEKL.

There are a few counts of this clone. V and J are TRBV4-1 and TRBJ2-7, with no clear D. The CDR3 extends over 12 amino acids. The V and J ends lost 0 bases and 8 bases respectively, with 8 bases between them. The germline CDR1 and CDR2 sequences are MGHRA and YSYEKL. CDR3 sequence (DNA): TGCGCCAGCAGCCAAGATGGGCTCAAGCAGTACTTC. Translating gives CASSQDGLKQYF.

The chain recombines TRBV27 with TRBJ2-3; D might be TRBD1 (6 bases). The ends were cut back, 6 bases at V and 3 bases at J, with 13 bases in the middle. The germline gives CDR1 MNHEY, CDR2 SMNVEV (reference sequence). The CDR3 has 14 amino acids. The CDR3 loop reads CASRPQGGTDTQYF. The CDR3 region has the DNA TGTGCCAGCAGGCCACAGGGCGGGACAGATACGCAGTATTTT.

Here the CDR3 DNA reads TGTGCCTGGAGCCTCACGGGAGTCATTACGGCCGAGCAGTACTTC. This gives the protein CAWSLTGVITAEQYF. J is TRBJ2-7 and V is TRBV30; D is possibly TRBD2 (6 bases). V was cut by 3 bases and J by 6 bases, with 21 bases left in between. The CDR3 length is 15 residues. CDR1 and CDR2 (germline): GTSNPN, SVGIG (reference sequence).

In its sample, this clone was seen a few times. The J gene is TRBJ2-1, the V gene TRBV5-1, with D hard to call. Trimming stripped 2 bases from V and 10 bases from J, with 10 bases between. Germline CDR1 and CDR2: SGHRS and YFSETQ. The CDR3 contains 12 residues. CDR3 sequence: CASSFQEFEQFF. CDR3 nucleotide sequence: TGCGCCAGCAGCTTTCAGGAATTCGAGCAGTTCTTC.

The chain has TRBV1 and TRBJ2-3; no check of the table's D call, TRBD1, against the DNA was made. TRBV1 is labeled a pseudogene. The CDR3 runs to 17 residues. The CDR3 protein is CTSSTTGTGISTDTQYF. As DNA, the CDR3 is TGCACCAGCAGTACGACCGGGACAGGGATTAGCACAGATACGCAGTATTTT.